This is a list of T cell receptor beta chains from one sample in a study of T cell repertoires in aging, cancer and after chemotherapy. TCRdb reprocessed the multiplex PCR reads with MiXCR, giving one entry per CDR3 protein. In the table there are 10,000 to 13,000 distinct CDR3 sequences, roughly 32% of which are singletons. Input material: blood. The receptors shown here come from a human donor in good health. CDR3s include the opening cysteine and the closing phenylalanine or tryptophan. Each record gives: V gene, J gene, D gene, CDR3 length, clone size, CDR3 protein, CDR3 DNA. D genes are given only for firm matches. Only some rows state a clone size, as once, few, many or a class for expanded clones.

V: TRBV5-1; J: TRBJ2-1; D: TRBD1; length: 16; size: few; CDR3: CASSLILGQAYNEQFF; DNA: TGCGCCAGCAGCTTGATACTCGGACAGGCCTACAATGAGCAGTTCTTC
V: TRBV30; J: TRBJ1-1; D: TRBD1; length: 16; size: NA; CDR3: CAWSVRGDREGSEAFF; DNA: TGTGCCTGGAGTGTACGAGGAGACAGGGAAGGGTCTGAAGCTTTCTTT
V: TRBV5-4; J: TRBJ2-3; D: TRBD2; length: 16; size: NA; CDR3: CASSPTSGGVGDTQYF; DNA: TGTGCCAGCAGCCCGACTAGCGGGGGGGTGGGAGATACGCAGTATTTT
V: TRBV5-4; J: TRBJ1-5; D: TRBD1; length: 15; size: NA; CDR3: CASSFPDRGHQPQHF; DNA: TGTGCCAGCAGCTTCCCGGACAGGGGGCATCAGCCCCAGCATTTT
V: TRBV6-1; J: TRBJ2-3; D: TRBD1; length: 15; size: few; CDR3: CASSASGQGRDTQYF; DNA: TGTGCCAGCAGTGCATCCGGACAGGGGCGAGATACGCAGTATTTT
V: TRBV11-3; J: TRBJ1-4; D: NA; length: 17; size: medium-sized; CDR3: CASSSPPQPNVGEKLFF; DNA: TGTGCCAGCAGTTCACCACCCCAGCCAAACGTGGGGGAAAAACTGTTTTTT
V: TRBV19; J: TRBJ2-1; D: NA; length: 15; size: medium-sized; CDR3: CASSLSALAYNEQFF; DNA: TGTGCCAGTAGTTTGAGTGCGTTGGCGTACAATGAGCAGTTCTTC
V: TRBV11-2; J: TRBJ2-7; D: TRBD2; length: 16; size: NA; CDR3: CASSLYKAGETYEQYF; DNA: TGTGCCAGCAGCTTATATAAAGCGGGGGAGACCTACGAGCAGTACTTC
V: TRBV6-2/TRBV6-3; J: TRBJ2-3; D: TRBD2; length: 19; size: NA; CDR3: CASSPGTSGVSLSTDTQYF; DNA: TGTGCCAGCAGTCCCGGGACTAGCGGGGTCTCCCTTAGCACAGATACGCAGTATTTT
V: TRBV12-3/TRBV12-4; J: TRBJ2-7; D: TRBD1; length: 14; size: medium-sized; CDR3: CASSWDRVIYEQYF; DNA: TGTGCCAGCAGTTGGGACAGGGTGATCTACGAGCAGTACTTC
V: TRBV27; J: TRBJ2-3; D: TRBD2; length: 14; size: medium-sized; CDR3: CASSGLAGTDTQYF; DNA: TGTGCCAGCAGTGGACTAGCGGGAACAGATACGCAGTATTTT
V: TRBV5-1; J: TRBJ2-1; D: NA; length: 14; size: NA; CDR3: CASSLDPQSAEQFF; DNA: TGCGCCAGCAGCTTGGATCCCCAAAGCGCGGAGCAGTTCTTC
V: TRBV5-6; J: TRBJ1-2; D: TRBD1; length: 14; size: NA; CDR3: CASSWGQGNYDYTF; DNA: TGTGCCAGCAGCTGGGGACAGGGTAACTATGACTACACCTTC
V: TRBV29-1; J: TRBJ2-3; D: TRBD1; length: 13; size: medium-sized; CDR3: CSVDAGGTDTQYF; DNA: TGCAGCGTTGACGCAGGGGGAACAGATACGCAGTATTTT
V: TRBV19; J: TRBJ1-1; D: TRBD1; length: 14; size: few; CDR3: CASSRQGANTEAFF; DNA: TGTGCCAGTAGTCGACAGGGCGCGAACACTGAAGCTTTCTTT
V: TRBV29-1; J: TRBJ2-7; D: NA; length: 12; size: medium-sized; CDR3: CSVKGSSYEQYF; DNA: TGCAGCGTCAAAGGGAGCTCCTACGAGCAGTACTTC
V: TRBV30; J: TRBJ1-2; D: TRBD1; length: 13; size: NA; CDR3: CAWAGQGHSGYTF; DNA: TGTGCCTGGGCCGGACAGGGCCATTCCGGCTACACCTTC
V: TRBV29-1; J: TRBJ2-7; D: NA; length: 13; size: medium-sized; CDR3: CSATLRQPYEQYF; DNA: TGCAGCGCTACCCTAAGACAGCCCTACGAGCAGTACTTC
V: TRBV5-1; J: TRBJ1-1; D: NA; length: 15; size: NA; CDR3: CASSLGGLENTEAFF; DNA: TGCGCCAGCAGCTTGGGGGGCCTAGAGAACACTGAAGCTTTCTTT
V: TRBV28; J: TRBJ1-5; D: NA; length: 13; size: NA; CDR3: CASSWTSGQPQHF; DNA: TGTGCCAGCAGTTGGACATCGGGTCAGCCCCAGCATTTT
V: TRBV5-5; J: TRBJ2-7; D: NA; length: 14; size: few; CDR3: CASSPWGNSYEQYF; DNA: TGTGCCAGCAGCCCATGGGGGAACTCCTACGAGCAGTACTTC
V: TRBV27; J: TRBJ1-3; D: NA; length: 16; size: once; CDR3: CASSDSTASSGNTIYF; DNA: TGTGCCAGCAGTGATTCAACAGCGAGCTCTGGAAACACCATATATTTT
V: TRBV5-6; J: TRBJ1-1; D: NA; length: 14; size: NA; CDR3: CASSSTYGSPEAFF; DNA: TGTGCCAGCAGCTCCACCTACGGGTCACCTGAAGCTTTCTTT
V: TRBV5-6; J: TRBJ2-6; D: TRBD1; length: 17; size: medium-sized; CDR3: CASSSRDRVSGANVLTF; DNA: TGTGCCAGCAGCTCCCGGGACAGGGTATCGGGGGCCAACGTCCTGACTTTC
V: TRBV27; J: TRBJ1-4; D: NA; length: 15; size: NA; CDR3: CASSLEGPPVEKLFF; DNA: TGTGCCAGCAGTTTGGAGGGGCCACCCGTAGAAAAACTGTTTTTT
V: TRBV5-5; J: TRBJ2-7; D: NA; length: 15; size: NA; CDR3: CASSLAAGSGAEQYF; DNA: TGTGCCAGCAGCTTGGCGGCGGGGTCGGGGGCCGAGCAGTACTTC
V: TRBV4-3; J: TRBJ1-4; D: NA; length: 15; size: few; CDR3: CASSQDRSSYEKLFF; DNA: TGCGCCAGCAGCCAAGATCGGAGCAGCTATGAAAAACTGTTTTTT
V: TRBV12-3/TRBV12-4; J: TRBJ1-1; D: NA; length: 14; size: few; CDR3: CASSPGGGGAEAFF; DNA: TGTGCCAGCAGCCCCGGAGGAGGGGGGGCTGAAGCTTTCTTT
V: TRBV7-9; J: TRBJ2-2; D: NA; length: 11; size: NA; CDR3: CAGSRYGELFF; DNA: TGTGCCGGAAGCAGATACGGGGAGCTGTTTTTT
V: TRBV27; J: TRBJ1-5; D: NA; length: 15; size: NA; CDR3: CASSLRGGSNQPQHF; DNA: TGTGCCAGCAGTTTAAGGGGGGGGAGCAATCAGCCCCAGCATTTT
V: TRBV15; J: TRBJ2-3; D: TRBD1; length: 16; size: few; CDR3: CATSTRQGEVTDTQYF; DNA: TGTGCCACCAGCACAAGACAGGGGGAAGTGACAGATACGCAGTATTTT
V: TRBV19; J: TRBJ1-2; D: TRBD1; length: 15; size: NA; CDR3: CASSLEGATNYGYTF; DNA: TGTGCCAGTAGTTTGGAGGGGGCAACTAACTATGGCTACACCTTC
V: TRBV18; J: TRBJ2-2; D: TRBD2; length: 16; size: NA; CDR3: CASSLNPLTSVGELFF; DNA: TGTGCCAGCTCACTAAACCCTTTGACTAGCGTCGGGGAGCTGTTTTTT
V: TRBV12-3/TRBV12-4; J: TRBJ1-2; D: TRBD1; length: 13; size: few; CDR3: CASRGNRGYGYTF; DNA: TGTGCCAGCAGGGGCAACAGGGGGTATGGCTACACCTTC
V: TRBV6-2/TRBV6-3; J: TRBJ1-5; D: NA; length: 14; size: NA; CDR3: CASSYGGAYQPQHF; DNA: TGTGCCAGCAGTTACGGGGGGGCGTATCAGCCCCAGCATTTT
V: TRBV19; J: TRBJ1-6; D: NA; length: 14; size: medium-sized; CDR3: CASRWTDYNSPLHF; DNA: TGTGCCAGTCGCTGGACGGATTATAATTCACCCCTCCACTTT
V: TRBV29-1; J: TRBJ1-3; D: NA; length: 17; size: few; CDR3: CSAKWTGWGLSGNTIYF; DNA: TGCAGCGCAAAATGGACGGGGTGGGGCCTCTCTGGAAACACCATATATTTT
V: TRBV12-3/TRBV12-4; J: TRBJ2-2; D: NA; length: 15; size: NA; CDR3: CASSAHIGSTGELFF; DNA: TGTGCCAGCAGTGCTCACATTGGTAGCACCGGGGAGCTGTTTTTT
V: TRBV19; J: TRBJ2-3; D: TRBD1; length: 13; size: medium-sized; CDR3: CASWDSSTDTQYF; DNA: TGTGCCAGTTGGGACAGTAGCACAGATACGCAGTATTTT
V: TRBV30; J: TRBJ1-6; D: NA; length: 13; size: medium-sized; CDR3: CAWSPEQQSPLHF; DNA: TGTGCCTGGAGTCCAGAACAACAATCACCCCTCCACTTT
V: TRBV7-2; J: TRBJ1-6; D: NA; length: 16; size: NA; CDR3: CASSPQTGHKYSPLHF; DNA: TGTGCCAGCAGCCCACAGACAGGCCATAAGTATTCACCCCTCCACTTT
V: TRBV6-5; J: TRBJ1-2; D: NA; length: 15; size: NA; CDR3: CASSYSSGSNYGYTF; DNA: TGTGCCAGCAGTTACTCGTCAGGGTCAAACTATGGCTACACCTTC
V: TRBV6-5; J: TRBJ1-5; D: NA; length: 17; size: few; CDR3: CASSSGGARGSNQPQHF; DNA: TGTGCCAGCAGTTCCGGGGGGGCCCGGGGGAGCAATCAGCCCCAGCATTTT
V: TRBV19; J: TRBJ1-1; D: NA; length: 13; size: few; CDR3: CASSLQRNTEAFF; DNA: TGTGCCAGTAGTTTACAGCGGAACACTGAAGCTTTCTTT
V: TRBV19; J: TRBJ2-6; D: NA; length: 16; size: medium-sized; CDR3: CASSIDTGTGANVLTF; DNA: TGTGCCAGTAGTATAGACACAGGGACTGGGGCCAACGTCCTGACTTTC
V: TRBV19; J: TRBJ1-2; D: NA; length: 14; size: NA; CDR3: CATPAPSPGYGYTF; DNA: TGTGCCACCCCAGCACCTAGTCCTGGATATGGCTACACCTTC
V: TRBV6-4; J: TRBJ1-3; D: TRBD1; length: 15; size: NA; CDR3: CASSGQGLSGNTIYF; DNA: TGTGCCAGCAGTGGACAGGGGCTCTCTGGAAACACCATATATTTT